These T cell receptor beta chains were read from a single sample in a study of CD8 T cells in Susac syndrome. TCRdb reprocessed the immunoSEQ multiplex PCR reads via MiXCR and lists one record per CDR3 protein. Of roughly 190,000 distinct CDR3 sequences in the sample, about 95% were seen once. The sequencing input was CD4+ T cells from PBMCs. Source of these receptors: a human donor in good health. Both conserved end residues are part of each CDR3. Each record gives: CDR3 DNA, CDR3 protein, J gene, clone size, V gene, D gene. The D gene is left open where the match is weak. Not every row has a clone size; where given, it reads once, few, many or a size class.

TGTGCCAGCAGCTCGGTGGGGAGCAATCAGCCCCAGCATTTT	CASSSVGSNQPQHF	TRBJ1-5	NA	TRBV7-9	NA
TGCAGTGCCAGGACAGTACAAGAGACCCAGTACTTC	CSARTVQETQYF	TRBJ2-5	few	TRBV20-1	NA
TGTGCCAGCAGCTTAACCGCATCTCCCGCAGATACGCAGTATTTT	CASSLTASPADTQYF	TRBJ2-3	NA	TRBV7-3	NA
TGCAGCGTGGGGGTGGCGGGAGGGCCTTTCAATGAGCAGTTCTTC	CSVGVAGGPFNEQFF	TRBJ2-1	NA	TRBV29-1	TRBD2
TGTGCCATCAGTGAGTCGCGACAGGGGGCTGGCAACTATGGCTACACCTTC	CAISESRQGAGNYGYTF	TRBJ1-2	NA	TRBV10-3	TRBD1
TGCAGTGCTATCGAGGGTGGAACCGGGGAGCTGTTTTTT	CSAIEGGTGELFF	TRBJ2-2	NA	TRBV20-1	NA
TGTGCCAGTAGACGGACGGGGACCTACGAGCAGTACTTC	CASRRTGTYEQYF	TRBJ2-7	NA	TRBV19	NA
TGTGCCAGCAGTTTATGGGGTGTACGGGGGGTACAGTTCTTC	CASSLWGVRGVQFF	TRBJ2-1	NA	TRBV27	TRBD2
TGTGCCGTTCTAGGGGCCCCCTCCTACGAGCAGTACTTC	CAVLGAPSYEQYF	TRBJ2-7	once	TRBV28	NA
TGTGCCTGGTCCAGGGGGATCAATCAGCCCCAGCATTTT	CAWSRGINQPQHF	TRBJ1-5	NA	TRBV30	TRBD1
TGTGCCAGCAGTTTATTTTCACCAAAGTACAATCAGCCCCAGCATTTT	CASSLFSPKYNQPQHF	TRBJ1-5	NA	TRBV28	NA
TGTGCCAGCTCACCACAGGGTCGGGACAATGAGCAGTTCTTC	CASSPQGRDNEQFF	TRBJ2-1	NA	TRBV18	NA
TGTGCCTGGGCCTTTTACAATGAGCAGTTCTTC	CAWAFYNEQFF	TRBJ2-1	NA	TRBV30	NA
TGTGCCAGCAGTATGATGGACAGACCAACCGGGGAGCTGTTTTTT	CASSMMDRPTGELFF	TRBJ2-2	NA	TRBV7-9	NA
TGTGCCAGCAGCCCTGTGGGGGACATTAATGAAAAACTGTTTTTT	CASSPVGDINEKLFF	TRBJ1-4	NA	TRBV25-1	NA
TGTGCCACCCCCCCCAGGGACAGGGGGCGCGATGAGCAGTTCTTC	CATPPRDRGRDEQFF	TRBJ2-1	NA	TRBV28	TRBD1
TGTGCCTGGACCGTCTGGGGCGGCACTGAAGCTTTCTTT	CAWTVWGGTEAFF	TRBJ1-1	NA	TRBV30	NA
TGTGCAACCCGGGACTACAGCAATGAGCAGTTCTTC	CATRDYSNEQFF	TRBJ2-1	once	TRBV19	TRBD2
TGTGCCAGCAGCTTAGATCGCACCGGGGAGCTGTTTTTT	CASSLDRTGELFF	TRBJ2-2	once	TRBV7-2	NA
TGTGCCAGCAGTTTGTTGGGGGGGCTTGGAAAACTGTTTTTT	CASSLLGGLGKLFF	TRBJ1-4	NA	TRBV27	NA
TGCAGTGCTCCCCTGGCTAGCTCCTACAATGAGCAGTTCTTC	CSAPLASSYNEQFF	TRBJ2-1	NA	TRBV20-1	NA
TGCAGCCCAGAGGGTCACCCACTAAGGGGGCTCGAGCAGTACTTC	CSPEGHPLRGLEQYF	TRBJ2-7	NA	TRBV29-1	TRBD1
TGCAGTGCACCGACAGGGGGCCTACTCTGGGCCAACGTCCTGACTTTC	CSAPTGGLLWANVLTF	TRBJ2-6	NA	TRBV20-1	TRBD1
TGCAGTACAGGGGGCGGTGCAGCCAAAAACATTCAGTACTTC	CSTGGGAAKNIQYF	TRBJ2-4	NA	TRBV20-1	TRBD1
TGCAGTGCTAGAGGCTTCAGGGCCAATGAGCAGTTCTTC	CSARGFRANEQFF	TRBJ2-1	NA	TRBV20-1	NA
TGTGCCAGCACCTTGATGGGACAGGGGGGTGGCTACACCTTC	CASTLMGQGGGYTF	TRBJ1-2	NA	TRBV6-5	TRBD1
TGTGCCAGCAGCTTATTAGGGGGCGATGGCTACACCTTC	CASSLLGGDGYTF	TRBJ1-2	NA	TRBV7-3	TRBD1
TGTGCCAGCAGCCGGGGACGTTCCTCCTACGAGCAGTACTTC	CASSRGRSSYEQYF	TRBJ2-7	once	TRBV12-3/TRBV12-4	NA
TGTGCCAGCAGCCCGACGTCCACTCACACCGGGGAGCTGTTTTTT	CASSPTSTHTGELFF	TRBJ2-2	once	TRBV7-3	NA
TGCGCCAGCAGCCAAGATGTAGGGGCCATTCAGTACTTC	CASSQDVGAIQYF	TRBJ2-4	NA	TRBV4-3	NA
TGTGCCACCAGCAGTATGAATGAGCAGTTCTTC	CATSSMNEQFF	TRBJ2-1	NA	TRBV15	NA
TGCAGTGCTAGGGTGCTAGCGCTGGGAGAGCAGTACTTC	CSARVLALGEQYF	TRBJ2-7	NA	TRBV20-1	NA
TGTGCCTCCCCGGGACAGGGATCGGGCGAGCAGTACTTC	CASPGQGSGEQYF	TRBJ2-7	NA	TRBV30	TRBD1
TGTGCCAGCAGCTTGGGGCCGGTCACAGCCTACAATGAGCAGTTCTTC	CASSLGPVTAYNEQFF	TRBJ2-1	NA	TRBV5-4	NA
TGTGCCAGCAACTTCAGGAACACCGGGGAGCTGTTTTTT	CASNFRNTGELFF	TRBJ2-2	NA	TRBV7-2	NA
TGTGCCACCAGCAGAGATTACGACCGGGGGGTAGGCTACACCTTC	CATSRDYDRGVGYTF	TRBJ1-2	NA	TRBV15	NA
TGCAGCGTTGGAGAATGGACTTTCTTT	CSVGEWTFF	TRBJ1-1	NA	TRBV29-1	NA
TGTGCCAGCAGCCTCACTCCGGGACTAGGGAAAGAGACCCAGTACTTC	CASSLTPGLGKETQYF	TRBJ2-5	NA	TRBV7-9	TRBD2
TGCAGTGCTGGGGCAGATCGTGGCTACACCTTC	CSAGADRGYTF	TRBJ1-2	NA	TRBV20-1	NA
TGTGCCAGCAGCCTACGAGGATCTAGCGGAGGCGAGCAGTACTTC	CASSLRGSSGGEQYF	TRBJ2-7	NA	TRBV3-1	TRBD2
TGTGCCACCAGTGGAGAGTGGTTTTCAGATACGCAGTATTTT	CATSGEWFSDTQYF	TRBJ2-3	NA	TRBV24-1	NA
TGTGCCAGCAGCTTGGACAAAAACATTCAGTACTTC	CASSLDKNIQYF	TRBJ2-4	NA	TRBV7-2	NA
TGTGCCAGCAGCCAAGTCCGAGATTACAATGAGCAGTTCTTC	CASSQVRDYNEQFF	TRBJ2-1	NA	TRBV14	NA
TGTGCCAGCAGACAGGCCGACGAGCAGTACTTC	CASRQADEQYF	TRBJ2-7	NA	TRBV6-5	NA
TGCAGTGCTAGAGACGGGGGGCAAGAGACCCAGTACTTC	CSARDGGQETQYF	TRBJ2-5	NA	TRBV20-1	TRBD2
TGCAGCGTCGGATCTTACAGGGGTCAAGAGACCCAGTACTTC	CSVGSYRGQETQYF	TRBJ2-5	NA	TRBV29-1	TRBD1
TGCGCCAGCAGCCAAGCCAGGGGGAGGCAGCGCGACGAGCAGTACTTC	CASSQARGRQRDEQYF	TRBJ2-7	NA	TRBV4-3	NA
TGTGCCAGCAGGGGGACAGGACTCTACAATGAGCAGTTCTTC	CASRGTGLYNEQFF	TRBJ2-1	once	TRBV28	TRBD1
TGCAGCGTTGTCGACAGGGAATGGTCTGAAGCTTTCTTT	CSVVDREWSEAFF	TRBJ1-1	once	TRBV29-1	TRBD1
TGTGCCAGCTCGCCTGGAGCGGGATACTACAATGAGCAGTTCTTC	CASSPGAGYYNEQFF	TRBJ2-1	NA	TRBV18	TRBD2
TGTGCCAGCAGTTTAAGTGGGAGCATCTACGAGCAGTACTTC	CASSLSGSIYEQYF	TRBJ2-7	NA	TRBV27	NA
TGTGCCAGCAGCCCCGGACGTTTTCTTGGCTACACCTTC	CASSPGRFLGYTF	TRBJ1-2	NA	TRBV6-5	NA
TGTGCCATCAAGGAGAGCGGGGATTACGAGCAGTACTTC	CAIKESGDYEQYF	TRBJ2-7	NA	TRBV6-2/TRBV6-3	TRBD2
TGTGCCAGCAGACTAAGTCCCTACGAGCAGTACTTC	CASRLSPYEQYF	TRBJ2-7	NA	TRBV6-5	NA
TGTGCCAGCCAGCGACGCGGGCCCTACTATGGCTACACCTTC	CASQRRGPYYGYTF	TRBJ1-2	once	TRBV28	NA
TGCAGCGTTGAAGGTCTGGCTCACACAGATACGCAGTATTTT	CSVEGLAHTDTQYF	TRBJ2-3	NA	TRBV29-1	NA
TGTGCCAGCAGTCCCCCACATAGGAGGTACGAGCAGTACTTC	CASSPPHRRYEQYF	TRBJ2-7	NA	TRBV28	NA
TGCAGCGTTGGATCCCCGGACAGTGGAAACACCATATATTTT	CSVGSPDSGNTIYF	TRBJ1-3	NA	TRBV29-1	NA
TGTGCCTCCTCCCCAGAGAACACTGAAGCTTTCTTT	CASSPENTEAFF	TRBJ1-1	NA	TRBV30	NA